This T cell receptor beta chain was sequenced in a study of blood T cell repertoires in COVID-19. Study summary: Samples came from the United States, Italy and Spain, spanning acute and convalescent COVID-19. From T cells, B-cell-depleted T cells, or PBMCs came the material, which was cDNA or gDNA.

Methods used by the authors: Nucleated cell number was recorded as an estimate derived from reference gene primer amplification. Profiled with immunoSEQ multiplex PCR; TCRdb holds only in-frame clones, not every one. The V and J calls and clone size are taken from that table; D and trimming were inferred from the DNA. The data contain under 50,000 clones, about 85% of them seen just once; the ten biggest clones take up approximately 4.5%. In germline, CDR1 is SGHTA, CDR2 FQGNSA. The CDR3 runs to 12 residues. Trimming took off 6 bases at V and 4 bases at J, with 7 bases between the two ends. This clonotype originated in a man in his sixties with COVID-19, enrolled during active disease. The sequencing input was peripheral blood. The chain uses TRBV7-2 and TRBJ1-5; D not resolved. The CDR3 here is CASSSMNQPQHF. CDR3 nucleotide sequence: TGTGCCAGCAGTTCAATGAATCAGCCCCAGCATTTT.